A selection of T cell receptor beta chains follows, all from one sample in a study of long-term antiretroviral therapy in people with HIV. The repertoire was sequenced with immunoSEQ multiplex PCR; TCRdb's copy has only in-frame clones and lacks some. The data show some 40,000 clones, with 80% to 85% seen just once and under 6.5% held by the top ten. Material: unsorted PBMCs, obtained 1 year after starting antiretroviral therapy. These receptors were taken from a man between 18 and 29 years old with HIV. The CDR3 runs from the conserved cysteine through the conserved F or W. D genes are given only for firm matches. A clone size is listed for some rows: how often the clone was seen (once, few, many), or a class if it is expanded.

D gene,clone size,J gene,V gene,CDR3 protein,CDR3 DNA
TRBD2,NA,TRBJ2-5,TRBV6-1,CASSRGEGRGETQYF,TGTGCCAGCAGTCGTGGAGAGGGGAGGGGAGAGACCCAGTACTTC
NA,once,TRBJ1-1,TRBV9,CASSPVGRLNTEAFF,TGTGCCAGCAGCCCTGTGGGCAGACTGAACACTGAAGCTTTCTTT
NA,NA,TRBJ2-7,TRBV11-2,CASSSLRVRMGDRSYEQYF,TGTGCCAGCAGCTCTCTTAGGGTGCGGATGGGCGACAGATCCTACGAGCAGTACTTC
TRBD2,once,TRBJ2-1,TRBV7-8,CASSLHSGGGNNEQFF,TGTGCCAGCAGCTTACATAGCGGGGGAGGAAATAATGAGCAGTTCTTC
NA,NA,TRBJ1-1,TRBV10-2,CASSESQRGPEAFF,TGCGCCAGCAGTGAGTCACAAAGGGGTCCTGAAGCTTTCTTT
NA,NA,TRBJ2-7,TRBV28,CASSSPLDSRYEQYF,TGTGCCAGCAGTTCCCCCCTGGACAGCCGCTACGAGCAGTACTTC
NA,few,TRBJ2-7,TRBV15,CATSRDQAGYEQYF,TGTGCCACCAGCAGAGATCAGGCCGGCTACGAGCAGTACTTC
TRBD2,NA,TRBJ2-7,TRBV13,CASSSPGTRNEQYF,TGTGCCAGCAGCTCGCCCGGGACTAGAAACGAGCAGTACTTC
NA,once,TRBJ1-1,TRBV7-3,CASSPDGDEAFF,TGTGCCAGCAGCCCCGACGGAGATGAAGCTTTCTTT
NA,NA,TRBJ1-1,TRBV7-9,CASSLDPGRNTEAFF,TGTGCCAGCAGCTTAGATCCAGGGCGGAACACTGAAGCTTTCTTT
TRBD2,NA,TRBJ2-2,TRBV9,CASSVSGRRFAGELFF,TGTGCCAGCAGCGTTAGCGGGAGGCGGTTCGCCGGGGAGCTGTTTTTT
TRBD1,NA,TRBJ2-7,TRBV5-1,CASSRDRGPGAF,TGCGCCAGCAGCAGGGACAGGGGACCCGGAGCCTTC
NA,NA,TRBJ1-3,TRBV7-2,CASSLGAAGNTIYF,TGTGCCAGCAGCTTAGGGGCAGCCGGAAACACCATATATTTT
NA,NA,TRBJ2-5,TRBV7-7,CASSLGTGAAEQETQYF,TGTGCTAGCAGCTTAGGAACGGGAGCCGCGGAACAAGAGACCCAGTACTTC
TRBD2,NA,TRBJ2-1,TRBV7-2,CASSPWREGDNEQFF,TGTGCCAGCAGCCCGTGGCGGGAGGGAGACAATGAGCAGTTCTTC
NA,NA,TRBJ1-4,TRBV4-1,CASSQQGKEKLFF,TGCGCCAGCAGCCAACAGGGTAAAGAAAAACTGTTTTTT
NA,NA,TRBJ2-6,TRBV27,CASSHLRTFSGANVLTF,TGTGCCAGCAGTCACTTACGGACTTTCTCTGGGGCCAACGTCCTGACTTTC
TRBD1,NA,TRBJ1-1,TRBV19,CASSMLDRGRLKAFF,TGTGCCAGTAGTATGTTGGACAGGGGGCGACTTAAAGCTTTCTTT
NA,few,TRBJ2-1,TRBV27,CASGPVYNEQFF,TGTGCCAGCGGGCCAGTTTACAATGAGCAGTTCTTC
NA,NA,TRBJ1-2,TRBV9,CASSDVLDGYTF,TGTGCCAGCAGCGACGTATTAGACGGCTACACCTTC
NA,NA,TRBJ1-4,TRBV7-9,CASSSYSADTRLINEKLFF,TGTGCCAGCAGCTCCTACTCAGCGGACACGCGACTGATTAATGAAAAACTGTTTTTT
NA,few,TRBJ1-2,TRBV7-6,CASSHGQTSNYGYTF,TGTGCCAGCAGCCATGGACAGACCTCTAACTATGGCTACACCTTC
NA,once,TRBJ2-1,TRBV27,CASSLAGTEQFF,TGTGCCAGCAGTTTAGCCGGGACAGAGCAGTTCTTC
NA,NA,TRBJ1-2,TRBV6-1,CASREIREPNYGYTF,TGTGCCAGCAGGGAAATCAGGGAACCTAACTATGGCTACACCTTC
NA,NA,TRBJ1-1,TRBV5-6,CASSLEGVRGTEAFF,TGTGCCAGCAGCTTGGAAGGCGTTCGGGGCACTGAAGCTTTCTTT
NA,NA,TRBJ2-1,TRBV7-9,CASSLPPPTSYNEQFF,TGTGCCAGCAGCTTACCCCCCCCCACGAGTTACAATGAGCAGTTCTTC
NA,NA,TRBJ2-5,TRBV7-9,CASSFVRGAGRETQYF,TGTGCCAGCAGCTTTGTTAGGGGAGCGGGCCGGGAGACCCAGTACTTC
NA,once,TRBJ2-1,TRBV20-1,CSAREHFEQFF,TGCAGTGCTAGAGAACATTTTGAGCAGTTCTTC
NA,NA,TRBJ2-3,TRBV7-6,CASSLGGGEPTDTQYF,TGTGCCAGCAGCTTAGGGGGTGGCGAGCCCACAGATACGCAGTATTTT
NA,once,TRBJ1-2,TRBV5-1,CASSSGQGYGYTF,TGCGCCAGCAGCTCCGGTCAGGGTTATGGCTACACCTTC
TRBD2,NA,TRBJ2-1,TRBV5-1,CASSPATSGGALDEQFF,TGCGCCAGCAGCCCCGCTACGAGCGGGGGGGCTTTGGATGAGCAGTTCTTC
NA,NA,TRBJ1-2,TRBV2,CASKRSANYGYTF,TGTGCCAGCAAGAGATCAGCTAACTATGGCTACACCTTC
TRBD1,NA,TRBJ2-3,TRBV11-2,CASSDRDRRTDTQYF,TGTGCCAGCAGCGACCGGGACAGACGCACAGATACGCAGTATTTT
TRBD2,NA,TRBJ2-7,TRBV6-5,CASTPGRGKYEQYF,TGTGCCAGCACCCCAGGGAGGGGCAAATACGAGCAGTACTTC
TRBD2,NA,TRBJ2-3,TRBV7-2,CASSLPTLAGTQYF,TGTGCCAGCAGCCTACCAACCCTAGCGGGTACGCAGTATTTT
NA,NA,TRBJ2-2,TRBV10-3,CAISEYRANTGELFF,TGTGCCATCAGTGAATACAGGGCTAACACCGGGGAGCTGTTTTTT
NA,NA,TRBJ2-4,TRBV19,CASSFPGQGANIQYF,TGTGCCAGTAGTTTTCCGGGACAAGGGGCCAACATTCAGTACTTC
NA,NA,TRBJ1-2,TRBV15,CATSRDMQATYGYTF,TGTGCCACCAGCAGAGATATGCAGGCGACTTATGGCTACACCTTC
NA,NA,TRBJ2-1,TRBV4-1,CASSQAPLEQPNNEQFF,TGCGCCAGCAGCCAAGCCCCTCTAGAGCAACCGAACAATGAGCAGTTCTTC
TRBD2,NA,TRBJ2-7,TRBV10-1,CASSRLAEQLKEGYEQYF,TGCGCCAGCAGTCGGCTAGCGGAGCAGCTAAAAGAGGGCTACGAGCAGTACTTC
TRBD1,NA,TRBJ1-5,TRBV27,CASSLAGGEYNQPQHF,TGTGCCAGCAGTTTGGCAGGGGGCGAGTACAATCAGCCCCAGCATTTT
TRBD2,once,TRBJ2-1,TRBV19,CASSRAGLAGDNEQFF,TGTGCCAGTAGCCGTGCTGGACTAGCGGGAGACAATGAGCAGTTCTTC
NA,NA,TRBJ2-1,TRBV15,CATSRERFNEQFF,TGTGCCACCAGCAGAGAGCGTTTCAATGAGCAGTTCTTC